Below are 9 T cell receptor beta chains sequenced from a single sample in a study of T cells in Graves' hyperthyroidism and ophthalmopathy. Amplification of TCR beta CDR3 regions used RNA as the template. During a first-round RT-PCR of the TCR CDR3, the HTBI primer set was used. TCRdb re-analysed the multiplex PCR reads in MiXCR, keeping a single row per CDR3 protein. The table includes hundreds of thousands of distinct CDR3 sequences, 35% detected once. The specimen sequenced was blood. These receptors were obtained from a woman between 40 and 55 years old with Graves' hyperthyroidism.

This chain links TRBV5-5 with TRBJ2-2; D call uncertain. This CDR3 comprises 16 residues. V was cut by 4 bases and J by 0 bases, with 13 bases left in between. The germline V gene has CDR1 SGHKS and CDR2 YYEKEE (reference sequence). The CDR3 nucleotides read TGTGCCAGCAGCATCCAGGCGTCCCCGAACACCGGGGAGCTGTTTTTT. It encodes CASSIQASPNTGELFF.

The chain couples TRBV5-4 to TRBJ1-1, with D perhaps TRBD1 (5 bases). The CDR3 runs to 16 residues. The V gene's germline CDR1 is SGHNT and CDR2 YYREEE (reference sequence). Between the trimmed V and J ends, which lost 4 bases and 3 bases, there was a span of 19 bases. CDR3 nucleotide sequence: TGTGCCAGCAGCCTCGGGACTCACCTTCGGGACACTGAAGCTTTCTTT. Protein sequence: CASSLGTHLRDTEAFF.

Comments on this clonotype: A much bigger clone sits one base away, suggesting this may be a read error. This is likely a read error, given that the CDR3 carries no conserved phenylalanine or tryptophan at its end. The chain uses TRBV6-5 and TRBJ1-2; D not resolved. This CDR3 contains 14 residues. V lost 2 bases to trimming and J lost 2 bases, with 9 bases between them. Germline CDR1 is MNHEY and CDR2 is SVGAGI. CDR3 DNA sequence: TGTGCCAGCAGTTACCTCGCGGAGAACTATGGCTACACCCTC. It yields the protein CASSYLAENYGYTL.

Only a few counts were recorded for this clonotype. This chain uses TRBV7-2 with TRBJ1-2; 7 bases align to TRBD1. The CDR3 consists of 15 residues. CDR1 is SGHTA, CDR2 FQGNSA, per germline. The V segment lost 5 bases and the J segment 2 bases; nucleotides outside the gene matches: 8. Here the CDR3 DNA reads TGTGCCAGCAGCACCACGAAGGGACAGAACTATGGCTACACCTTC. Translated: CASSTTKGQNYGYTF.

This clonotype was counted ten times or more. One end of the junction does not line up with germline, which may come from a read error. The chain links TRBV19 to TRBJ1-2; 7 positions agree with TRBD1. The V gene's germline CDR1 is LNHDA and CDR2 SQIVND (reference sequence). The CDR3 is made up of 14 amino acids. CDR3 coding DNA: TGTGCCAGCTCGACGGTCAGGACAGGCTATGGCTACACCTTT. Protein: CASSTVRTGYGYTF.

Comment on this clonotype: A much larger clone lies one base from this, so it may be a read error. This chain links TRBV4-3 with TRBJ1-1; 9 positions match TRBD1. Germline V gene lookup returns CDR1 LGHNA and CDR2 YSLEER. The J segment lost 11 bases and the V segment lost 2 bases, leaving 9 bases of the junction unmatched. The CDR3 loop spans 14 amino acids. CDR3 DNA sequence: TGCGCCAGCAGCCAACGCCCGGGACAGGGAAATGCTTTCTTT. Amino acid sequence: CASSQRPGQGNAFF.

This clonotype was counted a few times. V is TRBV29-1 and J is TRBJ2-3; 7 positions agree with TRBD2. The CDR3 sequence is 12 residues long. The germline CDR1 and CDR2 sequences are SQVTM and ANQGSEA. The CDR3: CSGGVASDTQYF. DNA for the CDR3: TGCAGTGGGGGGGTGGCTTCGGATACGCAGTATTTT.

There are many counts of this clonotype. The chain carries TRBV29-1 and TRBJ1-6; 7 bases line up with TRBD1. The CDR3 extends over 13 amino acids. Germline CDR1 SQVTM, CDR2 ANQGSEA. With V trimmed by 4 bases and J by 5 bases, 2 bases remained unmatched. CDR3: CSVATGDNSPLHF. CDR3 in DNA: TGCAGCGTTGCTACAGGGGATAATTCACCCCTCCACTTT.

This clonotype came up once. J is TRBJ1-1 and V is TRBV7-9, with D uncertain. V was clipped by 1 base and J by 5 bases, with 14 bases between them. Germline V CDR1 and CDR2: SEHNR, FQNEAQ (reference sequence). This CDR3 spans 15 amino acids. CDR3 amino acids: CASSLGSRLETEAFF. The CDR3, as DNA: TGTGCCAGCAGCTTAGGGAGCAGGTTGGAGACTGAAGCTTTCTTT.